Presented here are 4 T cell receptor beta chains from one specimen sequenced in a study of T cells in Graves' hyperthyroidism and ophthalmopathy. TCR beta CDR3 region amplification was performed from RNA transcripts. During a first-round RT-PCR of the TCR CDR3, the HTBI primer set was used. MiXCR, applied by TCRdb to the multiplex PCR reads, yields one record per CDR3 protein. The table shows about 360,000 distinct CDR3 sequences, with over 10% occurring only once. The specimen was blood. The receptors originated from a young woman with Graves' hyperthyroidism.

This clonotype has a count of ten or more. This chain links TRBV5-8 with TRBJ1-2, with a tentative D call TRBD1 (5 bases). The CDR3 spans 17 residues. The germline gives CDR1 SGHTS, CDR2 YDEGEE. V gave up 4 bases and J gave up 3 bases, with 22 bases separating them. CDR3 loop: CASSEGKEEENDYGYTF. The DNA for the CDR3 is TGTGCCAGCAGCGAGGGGAAGGAGGAAGAGAATGACTATGGCTACACCTTC.

CDR3: CASSLSIGTPLDGLFF. The CDR3, as DNA: TGTGCCAGCAGTTTATCGATCGGGACACCCCTTGACGGACTGTTTTTT. The V call is TRBV27, the J call TRBJ1-4; TRBD1 is a possible D gene (6 bases). V was clipped by 0 bases and J by 13 bases, with 21 bases between them. Germline V gene lookup returns CDR1 MNHEY and CDR2 SMNVEV (reference sequence). The CDR3 loop spans 16 amino acids.

This clonotype was counted ten times or more. This chain uses TRBV6-1 with TRBJ1-5; no reliable D call. Deletions cut 6 bases from V and 9 bases from J, with 18 bases between. Germline V CDR1 and CDR2: MNHNS, SASEGT. The CDR3 totals 14 residues. The CDR3 protein is CASSAGPISGPQHF. DNA for the CDR3: TGTGCCAGCAGCGCGGGCCCGATTTCGGGGCCCCAGCATTTT.

This clonotype was seen many times. This rearrangement joins TRBV15 to TRBJ1-1; 10 bases are a match to TRBD1. The CDR3 totals 17 residues. Germline values: CDR1 LNHNV, CDR2 YYDKDF (reference sequence). The junction had 10 bases not matched to a gene; V was cut back by 5 bases and J by 1 base. In nucleotides, the CDR3 is TGTGCCACCAGCGCCCCCCCGACAGGGGGCTGGAACACTGAAGCTTTCTTT. Protein: CATSAPPTGGWNTEAFF.